The sequence of this TCR beta chain was determined in a study of blood T cell repertoires in COVID-19. The wider study: PBMCs, B-cell-depleted T cells, or T cells were the source of the cDNA or gDNA that made up the material.

The V gene's germline CDR1 is SGDLS and CDR2 YYNGEE. The CDR3 has 13 amino acids. Trimming took 3 bases from V and 4 from J, leaving 7 bases between them. Original methodology: Amplification of reference gene primers was used by the study to estimate nucleated cell counts. Sequencing was performed with immunoSEQ multiplex PCR; in TCRdb, only in-frame clones are kept and a portion is missing. The V and J calls and the clone size are those of that table, but D and trimming were determined from the DNA. The repertoire holds a few hundred thousand clones, with roughly 75% as singletons. Input material: peripheral blood. This clonotype originated in a woman in her 70s with acute or convalescent COVID-19. The chain uses TRBV9 and TRBJ2-2, with D unresolved. The CDR3 loop is CASSATVTGELFF. The CDR3 nucleotides are TGTGCCAGCAGCGCCACAGTCACCGGGGAGCTGTTTTTT.